The 21 T cell receptor beta chains reported below all come from one sample, sequenced in a study of beta chain features in type 1 diabetes. Expressed TCRB transcripts were sequenced because the isolated RNA had all been reverse transcribed beforehand. Sequencing used immunoSEQ multiplex PCR; TCRdb keeps in-frame clones, though not all of them. The sample lists a few hundred thousand clones, roughly 9.6% occurring once. The material sequenced was naive CD4+ T cells from blood. The source of these receptors is a woman aged 30 to 39 in good health.

The chain couples TRBV9 to TRBJ2-7, with TRBD2 identical over 8 bases. The CDR3 spans 14 residues. The ends lost 4 bases at V and 2 bases at J; junction bases unmatched: 5. From germline, CDR1 is SGDLS and CDR2 YYNGEE. CDR3 residues: CASSRGGGPYEQYF. The CDR3 region has the DNA TGTGCCAGCAGCCGGGGCGGGGGGCCCTACGAGCAGTACTTC.

The table lists this clone with a few counts. The CDR3 protein is CASGLVLTGRTEAFF. As DNA, the CDR3 is TGTGCTAGTGGTTTGGTACTAACGGGAAGGACTGAAGCTTTCTTT. V usage is TRBV12-5 and J usage is TRBJ1-1; D ambiguous. CDR3 size: 15 residues. Trimming cost V 0 bases and J 5 bases, with 13 bases left between them. The germline V gene has CDR1 LGHNT and CDR2 FRNRAP.

In its sample, this clone was seen a few times. The chain uses TRBV19 and TRBJ2-1; TRBD1 matches at 11 bases. J was trimmed by 3 bases and V by 5 bases; bases with no gene match: 6. Germline-derived CDR1 and CDR2 are LNHDA and SQIVND (reference sequence). The CDR3 length is 16 residues. The CDR3 coding sequence is TGTGCCAGTAGTCCCGGACAGGGGGCTGTCTACAATGAGCAGTTCTTC. Protein sequence: CASSPGQGAVYNEQFF.

In this sample, this clone turned up a few times. The chain couples TRBV7-3 to TRBJ2-3, with 13 bases fitting TRBD2. The CDR3 is 17 amino acids. Germline V lookup: CDR1 SGHTA, CDR2 FQGTGA. Germline trimming cut 0 bases from V and 4 bases from J; bases unmatched to any gene: 4. The CDR3 loop is CASSLTGLAGNADTQYF. CDR3 nucleotide sequence: TGTGCCAGCAGCTTAACGGGACTAGCGGGAAACGCAGATACGCAGTATTTT.

The V and J genes are TRBV7-9 and TRBJ1-2; 10 nucleotides line up with TRBD1. Trimming at V came to 2 bases and at J to 3 bases, leaving 3 bases not matched to a gene. CDR3 length: 15 residues. Germline CDR1 and CDR2: SEHNR and FQNEAQ (reference sequence). In DNA, the CDR3 is TGTGCCAGCAGCTTACACGGGACAGGGGACTATGGCTACACCTTC. It yields the protein CASSLHGTGDYGYTF.

This chain joins TRBV5-8 and TRBJ1-1, with 8 bases matching TRBD1. The CDR3 contains 15 residues. V lost 3 bases to trimming and J lost 0 bases; unmatched junction nucleotides: 4. Germline V CDR1 and CDR2: SGHTS, YDEGEE. Here the CDR3 DNA reads TGTGCCAGCAGCTGGGGGACAGGAATGAACACTGAAGCTTTCTTT. Translated: CASSWGTGMNTEAFF.

The chain carries TRBV2 and TRBJ2-5; no clear D gene. CDR3 size: 12 residues. CDR1 SNHLY and CDR2 FYNNEI come from the germline V gene. The V gene lost 8 bases and the J gene lost 5 bases, with 12 bases spanning the gap. CDR3 region: CASGWLEETQYF. DNA for the CDR3: TGTGCCAGCGGTTGGTTGGAGGAGACCCAGTACTTC.

This clone was counted between two and nine times. The rearrangement links TRBV4-3 to TRBJ2-1; TRBD2 is a possible D gene (6 bases). V lost 1 base to trimming and J lost 0 bases, with 22 bases between them. Germline CDR1 and CDR2: LGHNA and YSLEER. This CDR3 has 20 residues. For the CDR3, the DNA is TGCGCCAGCAGCCAAGCCCTTTGGGGAGCTAGCGAGGGCTCCTACAATGAGCAGTTCTTC. Translation gives CASSQALWGASEGSYNEQFF.

The gene calls are TRBV5-1 and TRBJ2-3; 7 bases agree with TRBD2. The CDR3 length is 14 residues. Per the germline V gene, CDR1 is SGHRS and CDR2 is YFSETQ. The trim removed 5 bases at V and 0 bases at J, leaving 3 bases unmatched. CDR3 in DNA: TGCGCCAGCAGAAGCGGGGAAAGCACAGATACGCAGTATTTT. Protein product: CASRSGESTDTQYF.

V and J are TRBV4-1 and TRBJ2-5; TRBD2 agrees at 9 bases. V shed 0 bases, J shed 6 bases, and the junction held 8 bases outside the gene matches. CDR3 length: 16 amino acids. CDR1 and CDR2 (germline): MGHRA, YSYEKL. This CDR3 is CASSQDRGSGRQTQYF. DNA of the CDR3: TGCGCCAGCAGCCAAGATCGGGGTAGCGGGAGACAGACCCAGTACTTC.

The V gene is TRBV11-3, the J gene TRBJ2-1; 11 bases map to TRBD2. Germline V gene sequence: CDR1 SGHNT, CDR2 YENEEA. The CDR3 covers 14 residues. Unmatched junction bases numbered 7, after V lost 3 bases and J lost 12 bases. CDR3 residues: CASSFGPTSGRQFF. The DNA of the CDR3 is TGTGCCAGCAGCTTTGGCCCAACTAGCGGGAGGCAGTTCTTC. Variable domain in full (rest from reference TRBV11-3 and TRBJ2-1): EAGVVQSPRYKIIEKKQPVAFWCNPISGHNTLYWYLQNLGQGPELLIRYENEEAVDDSQLPKDRFSAERLKGVDSTLKIQPAELGDSAVYLCASSFGPTSGRQFFGPGTRLTVL.

A few counts support this clone. The CDR3 region is CASSPIQGLAGDSGNEQFF. In DNA, the CDR3 is TGTGCCAGCTCACCTATCCAGGGACTAGCGGGGGACTCGGGTAATGAGCAGTTCTTC. The V and J genes are TRBV18 and TRBJ2-1; 14 bases line up with TRBD2. This CDR3 is built from 19 residues. The ends lost 3 bases at V and 7 bases at J; junction bases unmatched: 14. Per germline, CDR1 KGHSH and CDR2 LQKENI.

In its sample, this clone was seen a few times. The chain is built from TRBV18 and TRBJ2-7; 7 bases are shared with TRBD1. Germline V gene lookup returns CDR1 KGHSH and CDR2 LQKENI. The length of the CDR3 is 16 residues. J lost 5 bases, V lost 2 bases, and 12 bases had no gene match. For the CDR3, the DNA is TGTGCCAGCTCACCAGACTTAATAACAGGGGTCCACGAGCAGTACTTC. Translation gives CASSPDLITGVHEQYF.

The V gene is TRBV6-5, the J gene TRBJ1-1; D is unclear. CDR1 is MNHEY, CDR2 SVGAGI, per germline. This CDR3 has 14 amino acids. CDR3 nucleotide sequence: TGTACCGTTAAGAGGGTTCCCGACTACACTGAAGCTTTCTTT. Translated: CTVKRVPDYTEAFF.

This clone was detected only a few times. The chain is built from TRBV11-1 and TRBJ2-4, with TRBD2 matching 10 bases. V lost 6 bases and J lost 8; bases outside the gene matches: 10. Germline lookup yields CDR1 SGHAT and CDR2 FQDESV (reference sequence). The CDR3 has 15 residues. This CDR3 is CASRELAGVSYIQYF. The CDR3 DNA reads as TGTGCCAGCAGAGAGCTAGCGGGAGTTTCGTACATTCAGTACTTC. The full variable domain, its missing parts supplied by reference TRBV11-1 and TRBJ2-4, is EAEVAQSPRYKITEKSQAVAFWCDPISGHATLYWYRQILGQGPELLVQFQDESVVDDSQLPKDRFSAERLKGVDSTLKIQPAELGDSAMYLCASRELAGVSYIQYFGAGTRLSVL.

Comment on this clone: The sample contains more than one DNA sequence encoding this CDR3. The J gene is TRBJ2-7, the V gene TRBV18; 9 bases map to TRBD2. Looked up from germline, CDR1 is KGHSH and CDR2 is LQKENI. The CDR3 consists of 15 residues. J lost 0 bases, V lost 0 bases, and 0 bases had no gene match. DNA of the CDR3: TGTGCCAGCTCACCACCTAGCGGGAGCTCCTACGAGCAGTACTTC. Protein sequence: CASSPPSGSSYEQYF.

The chain combines TRBV18 with TRBJ2-5, with D possibly being TRBD1 (6 bases). Germline assignment: CDR1 KGHSH and CDR2 LQKENI. This CDR3 is built from 15 residues. Trimming took 2 bases from V and 2 from J, leaving 12 bases between them. The CDR3 region is CASSPGAGQQETQYF. The CDR3 DNA reads TGTGCCAGCTCACCAGGGGCAGGACAGCAAGAGACCCAGTACTTC. The full variable domain, in which reference TRBV18 and TRBJ2-5 provide the parts outside the CDR3, is NAGVMQNPRHLVRRRGQEARLRCSPMKGHSHVYWYRQLPEEGLKFMVYLQKENIIDESGMPKERFSAEFPKEGPSILRIQQVVRGDSAAYFCASSPGAGQQETQYFGPGTRLLVL.

This clone was seen a handful of times. CDR3 in amino acids: CASNSLDLDEQYF. The CDR3 DNA follows: TGTGCCAGCAATTCTCTAGATCTGGACGAGCAGTACTTC. This rearrangement joins TRBV28 to TRBJ2-7; D call uncertain. Germline CDR1 and CDR2: MDHEN and SYDVKM. Trimming pared 7 bases from V and 5 bases from J, leaving 15 bases between. This CDR3 contains 13 residues.

A few counts support this clone. This sample also contains other DNA sequences that code for the same CDR3. The chain uses TRBV7-9 and TRBJ1-5, with D unresolved. V lost 2 bases to trimming and J lost 2 bases, with 7 bases between them. The length of the CDR3 is 14 residues. Germline CDR1 reads SEHNR; CDR2 reads FQNEAQ (reference sequence). The CDR3 is CASSLTGGNQPQHF. In DNA, the CDR3 is TGTGCCAGCAGCTTAACGGGTGGCAATCAGCCCCAGCATTTT.

The sample holds a few counts of this clone. The chain is built from TRBV7-3 and TRBJ2-1; a possible D gene is TRBD2 (5 bases). The CDR3 sequence is 15 residues long. The germline V gene has CDR1 SGHTA and CDR2 FQGTGA. V was cut by 5 bases and J by 5 bases, with 16 bases left in between. In nucleotides, the CDR3 is TGTGCCAGCAGCCTTAGACCCCAGCGGAACAATGAGCAGTTCTTC. This encodes CASSLRPQRNNEQFF.

This clone was seen many times. This sequence joins TRBV29-1 and TRBJ2-1, with TRBD2 identical over 9 bases. The V gene end was trimmed by 2 bases and the J gene end by 7 bases; junction bases not matched to a gene: 3. CDR3 length: 13 amino acids. Germline loops: CDR1 SQVTM, CDR2 ANQGSEA. This CDR3 reads CSVERLAGNEQFF. Written as DNA, the CDR3 is TGCAGCGTTGAAAGGCTAGCGGGGAATGAGCAGTTCTTC.